This T cell receptor (beta chain) was recorded in a study of early T cells in non-severe SARS-CoV-2 infection. Study-level background: Sequencing input comprised bulk RNA from unsorted whole blood; chain pairing was not available.

Whole-study results and caveats: Private and CD4 specificities were missed by VDJdb matching, which favored anti-spike CD8 responses.

Germline CDR1 LNHDA, CDR2 SQIVND (reference sequence). The V and J ends lost 5 bases and 8 bases, in that order; junction bases with no gene match: 13. The CDR3 consists of 16 residues. In its sample, this clonotype was seen many times. Its antigen is not identified. Individual cDNA molecules received unique molecular identifiers during library preparation. One entry per CDR3 protein results from TCRdb running MiXCR on the 5' RACE reads. Among roughly 24,000 distinct CDR3 sequences listed, around 5% were seen once. The sequence came from an adult who was a healthcare worker with PCR-confirmed SARS-CoV-2 infection or an uninfected control (not recorded which). This sequence joins TRBV19 and TRBJ2-2; 8 positions match TRBD2. Sequencing was performed on whole blood. CDR3 nucleotides: TGTGCCAGTAGTGGAACCCCGGGACTAGGAACGGGGGAGCTGTTTTTT. This gives the protein CASSGTPGLGTGELFF. The full variable domain, in which reference TRBV19 and TRBJ2-2 provide the parts outside the CDR3, is DGGITQSPKYLFRKEGQNVTLSCEQNLNHDAMYWYRQDPGQGLRLIYYSQIVNDFQKGDIAEGYSVSREKKESFPLTVTSAQKNPTAFYLCASSGTPGLGTGELFFGEGSRLTVL.